Listed here are 13 T cell receptor beta chains from one sample, sequenced in a study of spatial heterogeneity in lung cancer. Study observations and caveats: Counts that tracked tumor mutation counts were those of expanded intratumoral alpha and beta TCRs.

The time point is: sample taken at primary tumor resection. TCRdb passed the 5' RACE reads through MiXCR, listing each CDR3 protein once. The top ten clones hold 15% to 20% of a sample with approximately 16,000 distinct CDR3 sequences, around 7.1% of them seen once. The antigens of these receptors remain unknown. The sequenced sample was lung tumor tissue, obtained at surgery. The receptors originated from a female donor with early-stage non-small cell lung cancer.

A note on this clonotype: As an off-target read in a library built for alpha chains, this beta chain has a frequency of little significance. The chain carries TRBV20-1 and TRBJ1-1, with D possibly matching TRBD1 (6 bases). Trimming cost V 0 bases and J 4 bases, with 12 bases left between them. Germline CDR1 reads DFQATT; CDR2 reads SNEGSKA (reference sequence). The CDR3 length is 14 residues. The CDR3 coding sequence is TGCAGTGCTAGAGAGGGGGGCCTGGGCACTGAAGCTTTCTTT. Translation gives CSAREGGLGTEAFF.

Comment on this clonotype: This beta chain lies outside the target of a library built for alpha chains; its clone size means little. The V and J genes are TRBV20-1 and TRBJ2-5; D is unresolved. V lost 6 bases, J lost 5 bases, and 19 bases lay in between. Germline-derived CDR1 and CDR2 are DFQATT and SNEGSKA (reference sequence). This CDR3 contains 14 residues. The CDR3 nucleotides read TGCAGTGCCCCCCGTACTCGGGTGGGCGAGACCCAGTACTTC. Translation gives CSAPRTRVGETQYF.

This clonotype was counted at least ten times. This beta chain lies outside the target of a library built for alpha chains; its clone size means little. The chain is built from TRBV12-3 or TRBV12-4 and TRBJ1-6, with D possibly matching TRBD1 (6 bases). The CDR3 is 15 residues long. V was cut by 7 bases and J by 7 bases, with 17 bases left in between. The CDR3 sequence is CASKEGGAGNSPLHF. CDR3 DNA sequence: TGTGCCAGCAAGGAGGGGGGCGCAGGCAATTCACCCCTCCACTTT.

This clonotype was observed many times. The library was designed around alpha chains, so this beta chain is a stray read whose abundance carries little weight. The V gene is TRBV2, the J gene TRBJ2-2; possible D gene TRBD2, 6 bases. Trimming pared 0 bases from V and 4 bases from J, leaving 9 bases between. Germline CDR1 reads SNHLY; CDR2 reads FYNNEI. This CDR3 has 15 residues. CDR3 residues: CASSEARGGTGELFF. CDR3 nucleotides: TGTGCCAGCAGTGAAGCGCGGGGTGGCACCGGGGAGCTGTTTTTT.

This clonotype was found many times. The library was prepared for alpha chains; this beta chain is a stray read, so its frequency means little. The chain recombines TRBV4-2 with TRBJ1-1; D unclear. CDR3 length: 16 residues. Per germline, CDR1 LGHNA and CDR2 YNFKEQ. Trimming removed 0 bases from V and 6 bases from J, with 17 bases in between. The CDR3 here is CASSQERISGVAEAFF. As DNA, the CDR3 is TGTGCCAGCAGCCAAGAAAGAATTTCAGGTGTAGCTGAAGCTTTCTTT.

There are many counts of this clonotype. As an off-target read in a library built for alpha chains, this beta chain has a frequency of little significance. This chain uses TRBV12-3 or TRBV12-4 with TRBJ2-3; TRBD2 agrees at 9 bases. This CDR3 is 17 amino acids long. The J segment lost 6 bases and the V segment lost 5 bases, leaving 15 bases of the junction unmatched. As DNA, the CDR3 is TGTGCCAGCAGTCCCATGGTAGCGGGGGACCCCCGGGATACGCAGTATTTT. This codes for CASSPMVAGDPRDTQYF.

This clonotype appeared a few times. This beta chain appears as a stray read in a library generated for alpha chains; its size is not informative. The J gene is TRBJ2-3, the V gene TRBV6-2 or TRBV6-3; D gene uncertain. Germline V CDR1 and CDR2: MNHEY, SVGEGT. The CDR3 runs to 14 residues. V dropped 4 bases and J dropped 4 bases, with 12 bases sitting between them. CDR3 sequence: CASSLRLGADTQYF. Written as DNA, the CDR3 is TGTGCCAGCAGTTTACGTCTTGGCGCAGATACGCAGTATTTT.

This clonotype has just a few counts. This beta chain is a stray read from a library made for alpha chains; its abundance is not meaningful. V is TRBV13 and J is TRBJ2-7, with no clear D. Trimming stripped 0 bases from V and 1 base from J, with 13 bases between. Germline assignment: CDR1 PRHDT and CDR2 FYEKMQ (reference sequence). The length of the CDR3 is 16 residues. Here the CDR3 reads CASSLGLATRSYEQYF. The CDR3 DNA reads as TGTGCCAGCAGCTTAGGCCTGGCAACCCGATCCTACGAGCAGTACTTC.

Ten or more counts support this clonotype. The library was designed around alpha chains, so this beta chain is a stray read whose abundance carries little weight. V is TRBV5-1 and J is TRBJ2-5; 7 bases line up with TRBD1. The V gene end was trimmed by 0 bases and the J gene end by 2 bases; junction bases not matched to a gene: 4. The CDR3 has 15 amino acids. Germline V gives CDR1 SGHRS, CDR2 YFSETQ. This CDR3 reads CASSLVGTVQETQYF. In DNA, the CDR3 is TGCGCCAGCAGCTTGGTTGGGACAGTACAAGAGACCCAGTACTTC.

This clonotype has at least ten counts. This beta chain is a stray read from a library made for alpha chains; its abundance is not meaningful. This chain connects TRBV11-3 to TRBJ2-3, with D perhaps assigned TRBD1 or TRBD2 (6 bases each). The V end lost 4 bases, the J end lost 5 bases, and 19 bases lay between the germline ends. The length of the CDR3 is 16 residues. In germline, CDR1 is SGHNT, CDR2 YENEEA. The CDR3 DNA sequence: TGTGCCAGCAGCTCAAGAGAAGGGGGGCCGATAGATACGCAGTATTTT. Amino acid sequence: CASSSREGGPIDTQYF.

There are many counts of this clonotype. Since the library was made to target alpha chains, this beta chain is a stray read and its abundance is not meaningful. This sequence joins TRBV6-5 and TRBJ1-3, with a possible D match to TRBD1 (6 bases). CDR3 length equals 16 residues. Per the germline V gene, CDR1 is MNHEY and CDR2 is SVGAGI. V was clipped by 0 bases and J by 0 bases, with 9 bases between them. The DNA for the CDR3 is TGTGCCAGCAGTTACTCAACAGGGACCTCTGGAAACACCATATATTTT. Translated, it gives CASSYSTGTSGNTIYF.

Notes on this clonotype: Within a library made for alpha chains, this beta chain is off target, and its count is uninformative. This chain connects TRBV2 to TRBJ2-2; 8 bases fit TRBD1. CDR3 length: 15 residues. Germline assignment: CDR1 SNHLY and CDR2 FYNNEI. V was clipped by 2 bases and J by 4 bases; unmatched bases: 3. This CDR3 reads CASSETTGATGELFF. The CDR3 DNA sequence: TGTGCCAGCAGTGAAACGACAGGGGCCACCGGGGAGCTGTTTTTT.

The table lists this clonotype with many counts. This beta chain is off target for a library built for alpha chains, so its abundance means little. The CDR3 protein is CSARDPLTSGYYEQYF. The CDR3 DNA reads TGCAGTGCTAGAGATCCTCTGACTAGCGGATACTACGAGCAGTACTTC. The chain combines TRBV20-1 with TRBJ2-7; TRBD2 agrees at 9 bases. Germline V gene sequence: CDR1 DFQATT, CDR2 SNEGSKA (reference sequence). V gave up 0 bases and J gave up 3 bases; unmatched junction bases: 9. The CDR3 totals 16 residues.